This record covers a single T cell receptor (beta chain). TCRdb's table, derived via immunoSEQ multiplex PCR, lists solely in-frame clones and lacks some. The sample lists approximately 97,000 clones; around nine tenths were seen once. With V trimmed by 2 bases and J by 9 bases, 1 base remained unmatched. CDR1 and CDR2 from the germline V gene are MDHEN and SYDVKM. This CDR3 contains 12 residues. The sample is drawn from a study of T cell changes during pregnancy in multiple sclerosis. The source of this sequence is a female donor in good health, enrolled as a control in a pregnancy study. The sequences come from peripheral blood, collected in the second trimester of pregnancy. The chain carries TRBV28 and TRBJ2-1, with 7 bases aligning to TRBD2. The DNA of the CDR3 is TGTGCCAGCAGTTTAACGGGAGGTGAGCAGTTCTTC. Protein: CASSLTGGEQFF.